These 2 T cell receptor beta chains were all obtained from the same sample, sequenced in a study of OX40 agonist ivuxolimab in advanced cancers. Profiled with immunoSEQ multiplex PCR; TCRdb holds only in-frame clones, not every one. The data contain about 60,000 clones, about 83% of them singletons. The sequences come from CD4+ or CD8+ T cells sorted from blood, collected in a trial of the OX40 agonist ivuxolimab. These receptors came from an adult with an advanced solid tumor such as melanoma, head and neck, liver or kidney cancer.

This clone was counted a single time. The chain employs TRBV5-1 and TRBJ1-1; tentative D call: TRBD1 (6 bases). Germline CDR1 and CDR2: SGHRS and YFSETQ. V was trimmed by 4 bases and J by 1 base, leaving 17 bases between them. The CDR3 covers 16 residues. Here the CDR3 reads CASSRLGGGRNTEAFF. CDR3 nucleotides: TGCGCCAGCAGCCGATTGGGCGGGGGGCGGAACACTGAAGCTTTCTTT.

The V gene is TRBV2, the J gene TRBJ2-1; 13 bases agree with TRBD2. CDR1 is SNHLY and CDR2 is FYNNEI in the germline V gene. V was pared by 5 bases and J by 5 bases, with 3 bases of the junction left unmatched. This CDR3 is 15 amino acids long. This CDR3 is CASSSGLAGDNEQFF. The CDR3 region has the DNA TGTGCCAGCAGTTCCGGACTAGCGGGAGACAATGAGCAGTTCTTC.